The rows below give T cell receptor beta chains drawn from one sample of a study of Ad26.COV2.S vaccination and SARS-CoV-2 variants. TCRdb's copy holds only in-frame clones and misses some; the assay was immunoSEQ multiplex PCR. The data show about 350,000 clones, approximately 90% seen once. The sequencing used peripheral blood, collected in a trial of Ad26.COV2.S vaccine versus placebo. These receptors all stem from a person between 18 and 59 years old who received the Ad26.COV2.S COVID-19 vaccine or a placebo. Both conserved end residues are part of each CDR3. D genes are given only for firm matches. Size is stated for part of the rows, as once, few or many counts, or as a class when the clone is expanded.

cdr3_aa: CASSLGGGEQYF
cdr3_nt: TGTGCCAGCAGTCTTGGAGGGGGTGAGCAGTACTTC
clone_size: NA
v_call: TRBV6-5
j_call: TRBJ2-7
d_call: NA
cdr3_length: 12

cdr3_aa: CASSLRLDNEQFF
cdr3_nt: TGCGCCAGCAGCCTCCGACTAGACAATGAGCAGTTCTTC
clone_size: NA
v_call: TRBV5-1
j_call: TRBJ2-1
d_call: NA
cdr3_length: 13

cdr3_aa: CASSPPSRGAYGYTF
cdr3_nt: TGTGCCAGCAGCCCCCCGTCCCGGGGCGCCTATGGCTACACCTTC
clone_size: NA
v_call: TRBV4-2
j_call: TRBJ1-2
d_call: NA
cdr3_length: 15

cdr3_aa: CASSLGTENSPLHF
cdr3_nt: TGTGCCAGCAGCTTGGGGACAGAGAATTCACCCCTCCACTTT
clone_size: NA
v_call: TRBV7-3
j_call: TRBJ1-6
d_call: TRBD1
cdr3_length: 14

cdr3_aa: CASSPVTGTGGTEAFF
cdr3_nt: TGTGCCAGCAGCCCGGTGACTGGGACAGGGGGGACTGAAGCTTTCTTT
clone_size: NA
v_call: TRBV14
j_call: TRBJ1-1
d_call: TRBD1
cdr3_length: 16

cdr3_aa: CAWSGGVNQPQHF
cdr3_nt: TGTGCCTGGAGTGGAGGGGTCAATCAGCCCCAGCATTTT
clone_size: NA
v_call: TRBV30
j_call: TRBJ1-5
d_call: NA
cdr3_length: 13

cdr3_aa: CASSMGGNRYEQYF
cdr3_nt: TGTGCCAGTAGTATGGGGGGGAATCGGTACGAGCAGTACTTC
clone_size: NA
v_call: TRBV19
j_call: TRBJ2-7
d_call: TRBD2
cdr3_length: 14

cdr3_aa: CASSLGTLHQPQHF
cdr3_nt: TGTGCCAGCAGTTTAGGGACCCTTCATCAGCCCCAGCATTTT
clone_size: once
v_call: TRBV28
j_call: TRBJ1-5
d_call: NA
cdr3_length: 14

cdr3_aa: CATSRGALYNEQFF
cdr3_nt: TGTGCCACCAGCAGGGGGGCCCTCTACAATGAGCAGTTCTTC
clone_size: NA
v_call: TRBV15
j_call: TRBJ2-1
d_call: NA
cdr3_length: 14

cdr3_aa: CASSKQRSSYNEQFF
cdr3_nt: TGTGCCAGCAGCAAACAGCGGAGCTCCTACAATGAGCAGTTCTTC
clone_size: NA
v_call: TRBV11-3
j_call: TRBJ2-1
d_call: NA
cdr3_length: 15

cdr3_aa: CASSLGQGANEQYF
cdr3_nt: TGTGCCAGCAGCTTGGGGCAGGGGGCCAACGAGCAGTACTTC
clone_size: NA
v_call: TRBV5-4
j_call: TRBJ2-7
d_call: TRBD1
cdr3_length: 14

cdr3_aa: CASSGLQGPSGANVLTF
cdr3_nt: TGTGCCAGCAGTGGACTACAGGGCCCCTCTGGGGCCAACGTCCTGACTTTC
clone_size: NA
v_call: TRBV6-1
j_call: TRBJ2-6
d_call: NA
cdr3_length: 17

cdr3_aa: CASSDDPTNTGELFF
cdr3_nt: TGCGCCAGCAGCGATGACCCGACGAACACCGGGGAGCTGTTTTTT
clone_size: NA
v_call: TRBV5-1
j_call: TRBJ2-2
d_call: NA
cdr3_length: 15

cdr3_aa: CATPATGAQVDQPQHF
cdr3_nt: TGTGCCACCCCCGCGACGGGGGCCCAGGTGGATCAGCCCCAGCATTTT
clone_size: NA
v_call: TRBV6-6
j_call: TRBJ1-5
d_call: NA
cdr3_length: 16

cdr3_aa: CAWRGQGLNTEAFF
cdr3_nt: TGTGCCTGGAGAGGGCAGGGGCTGAACACTGAAGCTTTCTTT
clone_size: NA
v_call: TRBV30
j_call: TRBJ1-1
d_call: NA
cdr3_length: 14

cdr3_aa: CASSPGLVGTGELFF
cdr3_nt: TGTGCCAGCAGCCCCGGACTAGTTGGGACCGGGGAGCTGTTTTTT
clone_size: NA
v_call: TRBV7-3
j_call: TRBJ2-2
d_call: TRBD2
cdr3_length: 15

cdr3_aa: CATKETGGSGDGELFF
cdr3_nt: TGTGCCACCAAGGAGACAGGGGGCTCTGGGGACGGGGAGCTGTTTTTT
clone_size: NA
v_call: TRBV19
j_call: TRBJ2-2
d_call: TRBD1
cdr3_length: 16

cdr3_aa: CASSLETNEQFF
cdr3_nt: TGTGCCAGCAGCTTGGAGACTAATGAGCAGTTCTTC
clone_size: NA
v_call: TRBV7-9
j_call: TRBJ2-1
d_call: NA
cdr3_length: 12

cdr3_aa: CATGTAGNTIYF
cdr3_nt: TGTGCCACCGGGACAGCTGGAAACACCATATATTTT
clone_size: NA
v_call: TRBV18
j_call: TRBJ1-3
d_call: TRBD1
cdr3_length: 12

cdr3_aa: CASSLPSSSGANVLTF
cdr3_nt: TGTGCCAGCAGCTTACCTAGCAGCTCTGGGGCCAACGTCCTGACTTTC
clone_size: NA
v_call: TRBV7-3
j_call: TRBJ2-6
d_call: NA
cdr3_length: 16

cdr3_aa: CATVQGPNQPQHF
cdr3_nt: TGTGCCACCGTACAGGGTCCCAATCAGCCCCAGCATTTT
clone_size: NA
v_call: TRBV28
j_call: TRBJ1-5
d_call: NA
cdr3_length: 13

cdr3_aa: CASSLEGQTSGNTIYF
cdr3_nt: TGTGCCAGCAGCTTAGAGGGGCAGACCTCTGGAAACACCATATATTTT
clone_size: NA
v_call: TRBV11-2
j_call: TRBJ1-3
d_call: NA
cdr3_length: 16

cdr3_aa: CASRKSSPGELFF
cdr3_nt: TGTGCCAGCAGGAAGTCGTCTCCCGGGGAGCTGTTTTTT
clone_size: few
v_call: TRBV2
j_call: TRBJ2-2
d_call: NA
cdr3_length: 13

cdr3_aa: CASSPPQGQGFFSSYNEQFF
cdr3_nt: TGTGCCAGCAGTCCCCCTCAGGGACAGGGTTTTTTTAGCTCCTACAATGAGCAGTTCTTC
clone_size: NA
v_call: TRBV27
j_call: TRBJ2-1
d_call: TRBD1
cdr3_length: 20

cdr3_aa: CASSVAPVQFNTEAFF
cdr3_nt: TGTGCCAGCAGCGTAGCCCCGGTACAGTTTAACACTGAAGCTTTCTTT
clone_size: once
v_call: TRBV9
j_call: TRBJ1-1
d_call: NA
cdr3_length: 16

cdr3_aa: CAWSPGQGGVEAFF
cdr3_nt: TGTGCCTGGAGTCCGGGACAGGGGGGCGTTGAAGCTTTCTTT
clone_size: NA
v_call: TRBV30
j_call: TRBJ1-1
d_call: TRBD1
cdr3_length: 14

cdr3_aa: CASSPQGQGYGYTF
cdr3_nt: TGTGCCAGCAGCCCTCAGGGACAGGGGTATGGCTACACCTTC
clone_size: once
v_call: TRBV7-2
j_call: TRBJ1-2
d_call: TRBD1
cdr3_length: 14

cdr3_aa: CASSLSDSYEQYF
cdr3_nt: TGTGCCAGCAGTTTGTCGGACAGCTACGAGCAGTACTTC
clone_size: NA
v_call: TRBV28
j_call: TRBJ2-7
d_call: NA
cdr3_length: 13

cdr3_aa: CASSPGTGSGGYTF
cdr3_nt: TGTGCCAGCAGCCCCGGGACAGGCTCCGGCGGCTACACCTTC
clone_size: NA
v_call: TRBV7-2
j_call: TRBJ1-2
d_call: TRBD1
cdr3_length: 14

cdr3_aa: CASSYEGLNTEAFF
cdr3_nt: TGTGCCAGCAGTTACGAGGGATTGAACACTGAAGCTTTCTTT
clone_size: NA
v_call: TRBV6-6
j_call: TRBJ1-1
d_call: NA
cdr3_length: 14

cdr3_aa: CASNEIPGAASPLHF
cdr3_nt: TGTGCCAGCAATGAAATCCCGGGGGCTGCGTCACCCCTCCACTTT
clone_size: NA
v_call: TRBV2
j_call: TRBJ1-6
d_call: NA
cdr3_length: 15

cdr3_aa: CASSSVGDVQPQHF
cdr3_nt: TGTGCCAGCAGCAGCGTCGGGGACGTTCAGCCCCAGCATTTT
clone_size: NA
v_call: TRBV21-1
j_call: TRBJ1-5
d_call: NA
cdr3_length: 14

cdr3_aa: CAWGMMSYEQYF
cdr3_nt: TGTGCCTGGGGTATGATGTCCTACGAGCAGTACTTC
clone_size: NA
v_call: TRBV30
j_call: TRBJ2-7
d_call: NA
cdr3_length: 12

cdr3_aa: CASSFFGSVGELFF
cdr3_nt: TGTGCCAGCAGTTTTTTCGGGTCCGTCGGGGAGCTGTTTTTT
clone_size: NA
v_call: TRBV28
j_call: TRBJ2-2
d_call: NA
cdr3_length: 14

cdr3_aa: CASSLDEKLFF
cdr3_nt: TGTGCCAGCAGCTTAGATGAAAAACTGTTTTTT
clone_size: NA
v_call: TRBV7-9
j_call: TRBJ1-4
d_call: NA
cdr3_length: 11

cdr3_aa: CASSAQLAGELFF
cdr3_nt: TGTGCCAGCAGCGCCCAGTTGGCCGGGGAGCTGTTTTTT
clone_size: NA
v_call: TRBV9
j_call: TRBJ2-2
d_call: NA
cdr3_length: 13

cdr3_aa: CASSHQGNTGELFF
cdr3_nt: TGCGCCAGCAGCCACCAGGGGAACACCGGGGAGCTGTTTTTT
clone_size: NA
v_call: TRBV4-3
j_call: TRBJ2-2
d_call: NA
cdr3_length: 14

cdr3_aa: CASSLVLAELTYEQYF
cdr3_nt: TGTGCCAGCAGTTTGGTGCTAGCGGAATTAACCTACGAGCAGTACTTC
clone_size: NA
v_call: TRBV6-2/TRBV6-3
j_call: TRBJ2-7
d_call: TRBD2
cdr3_length: 16

cdr3_aa: CASSIRPYSNQPQHF
cdr3_nt: TGTGCCAGTAGTATACGGCCATATAGCAATCAGCCCCAGCATTTT
clone_size: NA
v_call: TRBV19
j_call: TRBJ1-5
d_call: NA
cdr3_length: 15

cdr3_aa: CASSPPGGAVGELFF
cdr3_nt: TGTGCTAGCAGCCCCCCAGGGGGGGCCGTTGGGGAGCTGTTTTTT
clone_size: NA
v_call: TRBV7-7
j_call: TRBJ2-2
d_call: NA
cdr3_length: 15

cdr3_aa: CASSYGAPSSGNTIYF
cdr3_nt: TGTGCCAGCAGTTACGGGGCCCCTAGCTCTGGAAACACCATATATTTT
clone_size: NA
v_call: TRBV6-6
j_call: TRBJ1-3
d_call: NA
cdr3_length: 16

cdr3_aa: CASSLQRTSGGSTDTQYF
cdr3_nt: TGTGCCAGCAGCTTACAGAGGACTAGCGGGGGTAGTACAGATACGCAGTATTTT
clone_size: NA
v_call: TRBV7-6
j_call: TRBJ2-3
d_call: TRBD2
cdr3_length: 18

cdr3_aa: CASSLGRPQYF
cdr3_nt: TGTGCCAGCAGCTTAGGCAGGCCCCAGTACTTC
clone_size: NA
v_call: TRBV7-2
j_call: TRBJ2-5
d_call: NA
cdr3_length: 11

cdr3_aa: CAIRGTGDTEAFF
cdr3_nt: TGTGCCATTAGGGGCACAGGGGACACTGAAGCTTTCTTT
clone_size: once
v_call: TRBV10-3
j_call: TRBJ1-1
d_call: TRBD1
cdr3_length: 13

cdr3_aa: CASSLDFRAETQYF
cdr3_nt: TGTGCCAGCAGCTTAGACTTCCGGGCAGAGACCCAGTACTTC
clone_size: medium-sized
v_call: TRBV7-3
j_call: TRBJ2-5
d_call: NA
cdr3_length: 14

cdr3_aa: CSAANTGELFF
cdr3_nt: TGCAGTGCTGCGAACACCGGGGAGCTGTTTTTT
clone_size: NA
v_call: TRBV20-1
j_call: TRBJ2-2
d_call: NA
cdr3_length: 11

cdr3_aa: CASTAGVGTEAFF
cdr3_nt: TGTGCCAGCACGGCGGGGGTGGGCACTGAAGCTTTCTTT
clone_size: NA
v_call: TRBV6-5
j_call: TRBJ1-1
d_call: NA
cdr3_length: 13

cdr3_aa: CASSYRGRGATEAFF
cdr3_nt: TGTGCCAGCAGCTACCGGGGCCGGGGAGCAACTGAAGCTTTCTTT
clone_size: NA
v_call: TRBV7-2
j_call: TRBJ1-1
d_call: NA
cdr3_length: 15

cdr3_aa: CASSLLNRGSSGYTF
cdr3_nt: TGTGCCAGCAGCTTACTTAACAGGGGGTCGTCTGGCTACACCTTC
clone_size: few
v_call: TRBV7-9
j_call: TRBJ1-2
d_call: TRBD1
cdr3_length: 15

cdr3_aa: CSASRRGLGNQPQHF
cdr3_nt: TGCAGTGCTAGTCGCAGGGGGCTGGGCAATCAGCCCCAGCATTTT
clone_size: NA
v_call: TRBV20-1
j_call: TRBJ1-5
d_call: TRBD1
cdr3_length: 15